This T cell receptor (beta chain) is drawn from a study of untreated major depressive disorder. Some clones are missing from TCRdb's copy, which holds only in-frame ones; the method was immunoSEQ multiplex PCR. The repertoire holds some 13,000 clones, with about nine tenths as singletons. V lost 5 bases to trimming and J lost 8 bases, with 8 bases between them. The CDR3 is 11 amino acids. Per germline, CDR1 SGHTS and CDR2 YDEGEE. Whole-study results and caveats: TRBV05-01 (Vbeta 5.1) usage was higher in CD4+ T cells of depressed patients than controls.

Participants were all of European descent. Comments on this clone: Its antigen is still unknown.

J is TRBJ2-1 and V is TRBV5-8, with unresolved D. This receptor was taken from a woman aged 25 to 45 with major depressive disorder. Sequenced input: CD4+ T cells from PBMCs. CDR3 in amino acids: CASSRWDEQFF. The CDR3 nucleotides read TGTGCCAGCAGTCGTTGGGATGAGCAGTTCTTC.